This T cell receptor beta chain was identified in a study of T cell clonality in common variable immunodeficiency. This CDR3 region has 15 residues. Deletions cut 3 bases from V and 6 bases from J, with 14 bases between. Germline V CDR1 and CDR2: KGHDR, SFDVKD. Data came from immunoSEQ multiplex PCR; TCRdb stores just in-frame clones and leaves some out. In total the sample includes around 47,000 clones, none of them seen once. Many counts were recorded for this clone. Its specificity is not known. Read sequence stops 3 residues before the CDR3 end, and the germline J gene provides the missing end. Regarding the study as a whole: Compared with healthy controls, CVID subjects showed increased TCRbeta clonality, mostly in about a third. Fewer deletions and N-nucleotide insertions were reportedly seen in common variable immunodeficiency TCR beta sequences.

The TCR originated in a person between 18 and 75 years old in good health. V gene TRBV24-1 combines with J gene TRBJ2-1, with D maybe TRBD2 (6 bases). The sample consisted of peripheral blood mononuclear cells. This chain's CDR3 is CATSDASRAGNEQFF. CDR3 DNA, as far as it was read: TGTGCCACCAGTGATGCCTCGAGAGCGGGCAATGAG.